Below, 31 T cell receptor beta chains from the same sample are listed, as sequenced in a study of T cells in tuberculosis. TCRdb's table, derived via immunoSEQ multiplex PCR, lists solely in-frame clones and lacks some. The data contain roughly 34,000 clones, about 95% of them singletons. Sequencing used PBMCs. The receptors were gathered from a donor aged 10-30 years with latent tuberculosis or without tuberculosis infection.

The chain combines TRBV19 with TRBJ1-2, with 10 bases identical to TRBD1. Trimming cost V 5 bases and J 2 bases; bases outside gene matches: 2. The CDR3 runs to 14 residues. In germline, CDR1 is LNHDA, CDR2 SQIVND (reference sequence). The CDR3 coding sequence is TGTGCCAGTAGTCCGGGACAGGGGAACTATGGCTACACCTTC. Translation gives CASSPGQGNYGYTF.

V and J are TRBV27 and TRBJ1-1; D is uncertain. The CDR3 spans 14 residues. The germline gives CDR1 MNHEY, CDR2 SMNVEV (reference sequence). V lost 2 bases to trimming and J lost 6 bases, with 13 bases between them. This CDR3 is CASSLGGKVAEAFF. CDR3 coding DNA: TGTGCCAGCAGTTTAGGAGGGAAGGTTGCTGAAGCTTTCTTT.

The rearrangement joins TRBV7-9 to TRBJ1-1, with D hard to call. CDR1 is SEHNR, CDR2 FQNEAQ, per germline (reference sequence). The CDR3 runs 16 residues. Deletions cut 2 bases from V and 0 bases from J, with 13 bases between. The CDR3 spells CASSLQVIGMNTEAFF. The CDR3 DNA reads as TGTGCCAGCAGCTTACAGGTAATAGGCATGAACACTGAAGCTTTCTTT.

The chain is built from TRBV4-1 and TRBJ1-2, with 11 bases matching TRBD1. Germline CDR1 MGHRA, CDR2 YSYEKL. V lost 3 bases and J lost 1; bases outside the gene matches: 10. This CDR3 has 18 residues. The CDR3 DNA sequence: TGCGCCAGCAGCCATGGCGGACAGGGGGCGCGTTATAACTATGGCTACACCTTC. Translated: CASSHGGQGARYNYGYTF.

V and J are TRBV30 and TRBJ2-7, with TRBD2 matching 9 bases. The CDR3 spans 15 residues. Losses at the gene ends were 0 bases for V and 0 bases for J; bases not matched to a gene: 3. Germline V lookup: CDR1 GTSNPN, CDR2 SVGIG (reference sequence). CDR3 region: CAWSVAGGHSYEQYF. The DNA of the CDR3 is TGTGCCTGGAGTGTAGCGGGAGGCCACTCCTACGAGCAGTACTTC.

The chain couples TRBV30 to TRBJ2-1, with D possibly TRBD1 on 5 matching bases. Between the trimmed V and J ends, which lost 4 bases and 6 bases, there was a span of 19 bases. This CDR3 comprises 15 residues. Germline V lookup: CDR1 GTSNPN, CDR2 SVGIG (reference sequence). For the CDR3, the DNA is TGTGCCTGGAAAGGACCCCCAGGGATCGGCAATGAGCAGTTCTTC. Translation gives CAWKGPPGIGNEQFF.

CDR3 loop: CASSQVAQGTGAEAFF. The CDR3 bases are TGTGCCAGCAGCCAAGTAGCGCAAGGGACAGGGGCTGAAGCTTTCTTT. The rearrangement joins TRBV4-2 to TRBJ1-1; 10 positions agree with TRBD1. The germline V gene has CDR1 LGHNA and CDR2 YNFKEQ. Unmatched junction bases numbered 8, after V lost 1 base and J lost 6 bases. The CDR3 sequence is 16 residues long.

This rearrangement joins TRBV6-5 to TRBJ1-2; 9 bases are a match to TRBD1. V lost 6 bases, J lost 8 bases, and 7 bases stayed unmatched. The CDR3 consists of 13 residues. The germline CDR1 and CDR2 sequences are MNHEY and SVGAGI. The CDR3 DNA reads TGTGCCAGCAGACGTACAGGGGGCCACGGCTACACCTTC. It encodes CASRRTGGHGYTF.

This sequence joins TRBV2 and TRBJ1-3, with D possibly TRBD1 on 5 matching bases. Per germline, CDR1 SNHLY and CDR2 FYNNEI. The CDR3 length is 16 residues. Trimming cost V 2 bases and J 0 bases, with 11 bases left between them. The CDR3 is CASSENGANSGNTIYF. The CDR3 bases are TGTGCCAGCAGTGAAAATGGGGCAAACTCTGGAAACACCATATATTTT.

V gene TRBV7-2 combines with J gene TRBJ1-1, with D unresolved. The V end was cut by 1 base, the J end by 2 bases, with 8 bases between. The CDR3 sequence is 14 residues long. Germline lookup yields CDR1 SGHTA and CDR2 FQGNSA. The DNA for the CDR3 is TGTGCCAGCAGCTTAGTTGTGGGCAACACTGAAGCTTTCTTT. It encodes CASSLVVGNTEAFF.

This CDR3 reads CASSLVAIRSNQPQHF. The CDR3, as DNA: TGTGCCAGCAGCTTAGTCGCCATTCGGAGCAATCAGCCCCAGCATTTT. The chain links TRBV7-2 to TRBJ1-5; D not resolved. Germline V gene data show CDR1 as SGHTA and CDR2 as FQGNSA. The V end lost 1 base, the J end lost 1 base, and 11 bases lay between the germline ends. The CDR3 extends over 16 amino acids.

The chain has TRBV5-1 and TRBJ2-2; possible D gene TRBD2, 5 bases. Germline V lookup: CDR1 SGHRS, CDR2 YFSETQ. The CDR3 has 14 residues. Trimming took 1 base from V and 8 from J, leaving 12 bases between them. The chain's CDR3 is CASSLYTGRGELFF. The CDR3 nucleotides are TGCGCCAGCAGCTTGTACACGGGAAGAGGGGAGCTGTTTTTT. Complete variable domain (other parts from reference TRBV5-1 and TRBJ2-2): KAGVTQTPRYLIKTRGQQVTLSCSPISGHRSVSWYQQTPGQGLQFLFEYFSETQRNKGNFPGRFSGRQFSNSRSEMNVSTLELGDSALYLCASSLYTGRGELFFGEGSRLTVL.

This clone has only one observation. The rearrangement links TRBV9 to TRBJ1-2, with unresolved D. Germline V gives CDR1 SGDLS, CDR2 YYNGEE. This CDR3 region has 15 residues. V lost 3 bases to trimming and J lost 8 bases, with 20 bases between them. Written as DNA, the CDR3 is TGTGCCAGCAGCGCTCCGGGAGGCCGCCGGGAGGGCTACACCTTC. Encoded protein: CASSAPGGRREGYTF.

The chain recombines TRBV6-6 with TRBJ2-2; 7 positions agree with TRBD2. CDR1 is MNHNY, CDR2 SVGAGI, per germline (reference sequence). Germline trimming cut 11 bases from V and 3 bases from J; bases unmatched to any gene: 9. The CDR3 contains 14 residues. CDR3 amino acids: CASSGRGDTGELFF. Written as DNA, the CDR3 is TGTGCCTCCAGCGGTCGGGGGGACACCGGGGAGCTGTTTTTT.

CDR3 protein: CASSPGTGNTEAFF. The CDR3 DNA is TGTGCCAGCTCACCCGGGACAGGGAACACTGAAGCTTTCTTT. The rearrangement uses TRBV18 and TRBJ1-1; 8 bases agree with TRBD1. From germline, CDR1 is KGHSH and CDR2 LQKENI. The CDR3 extends over 14 amino acids. Trimming cost V 3 bases and J 1 base; bases outside gene matches: 1.

The chain couples TRBV5-4 to TRBJ2-5, with 10 nucleotides matching TRBD2. V lost 5 bases, J lost 4 bases, and 8 bases stayed unmatched. CDR3 length: 15 residues. Germline loops: CDR1 SGHNT, CDR2 YYREEE (reference sequence). The chain's CDR3 is CASRATSGTGETQYF. In DNA form, the CDR3 reads TGTGCCAGCAGAGCAACTAGCGGGACGGGAGAGACCCAGTACTTC.

This clone was found a few times. The chain has TRBV11-2 and TRBJ2-1; 14 positions agree with TRBD2. The germline V gene encodes CDR1 SGHAT and CDR2 FQNNGV. Germline trimming cut 1 base from V and 5 bases from J; bases unmatched to any gene: 10. This CDR3 has 19 residues. CDR3 DNA: TGTGCCAGCAGCTTAGGACTAGCGGGAGGGTTACTCGAGCACAATGAGCAGTTCTTC. Translation gives CASSLGLAGGLLEHNEQFF.

J is TRBJ1-2 and V is TRBV29-1; the match to TRBD1 covers 11 bases. This CDR3 comprises 14 residues. V trimming: 7 bases; J trimming: 4 bases; junction bases outside the gene matches: 8. The V gene's germline CDR1 is SQVTM and CDR2 ANQGSEA. For the CDR3, the DNA is TGCAGCGCTGGTTTAGGACAGGGGGCCTATGGCTACACCTTC. As protein: CSAGLGQGAYGYTF.

The V and J genes are TRBV9 and TRBJ2-6; D is perhaps TRBD1 (5 bases). CDR3 length: 16 residues. V dropped 2 bases and J dropped 4 bases, with 13 bases sitting between them. Germline V lookup: CDR1 SGDLS, CDR2 YYNGEE. Written as DNA, the CDR3 is TGTGCCAGCAGCGTGTACAGGATCTCAGGGGCCAACGTCCTGACTTTC. Amino acid sequence: CASSVYRISGANVLTF.

This clone has a handful of counts. The chain links TRBV7-7 to TRBJ2-7, with TRBD1 identical over 9 bases. Trimming took 5 bases from V and 0 from J; bases not matched to a gene: 11. Germline CDR1 and CDR2: SSHAT and FNYEAQ (reference sequence). This CDR3 is 17 amino acids long. CDR3 nucleotides: TGTGCCAGCAGCGTACTAAGAGGGACAGGGAGCTCCTACGAGCAGTACTTC. Translated, it gives CASSVLRGTGSSYEQYF.

V gene TRBV5-1 combines with J gene TRBJ2-7; a possible D gene is TRBD2 (6 bases). The CDR3 spans 15 residues. Trimming pared 0 bases from V and 4 bases from J, leaving 14 bases between. The germline V gene encodes CDR1 SGHRS and CDR2 YFSETQ. The CDR3 protein is CASSLEGGIGYEQYF. In nucleotides, the CDR3 is TGCGCCAGCAGCTTGGAGGGCGGGATAGGATACGAGCAGTACTTC. The entire variable domain, with the rest obtained from reference TRBV5-1 and TRBJ2-7, is as follows: KAGVTQTPRYLIKTRGQQVTLSCSPISGHRSVSWYQQTPGQGLQFLFEYFSETQRNKGNFPGRFSGRQFSNSRSEMNVSTLELGDSALYLCASSLEGGIGYEQYFGPGTRLTVT.

The chain has TRBV5-1 and TRBJ1-1; TRBD1 matches at 7 bases. CDR1 is SGHRS and CDR2 is YFSETQ in the germline V gene. The junction had 8 bases not matched to a gene; V was cut back by 0 bases and J by 0 bases. The length of the CDR3 is 17 residues. The CDR3 DNA reads TGCGCCAGCAGCTTGGGGCAGGGGGAACTAATGAACACTGAAGCTTTCTTT. This gives the protein CASSLGQGELMNTEAFF.

V usage is TRBV11-3 and J usage is TRBJ2-1; 8 bases agree with TRBD1. V lost 11 bases and J lost 7; bases outside the gene matches: 13. This CDR3 contains 14 residues. In germline, CDR1 is SGHNT, CDR2 YENEEA. CDR3 coding DNA: TGTGCCTCCGGACAGGGAGCTCGTTCGAATGAGCAGTTCTTC. The encoded protein is CASGQGARSNEQFF.

The chain is built from TRBV7-2 and TRBJ1-5, with D possibly matching TRBD1 (5 bases). The CDR3 has 16 residues. Germline V gene sequence: CDR1 SGHTA, CDR2 FQGNSA. Trimming removed 2 bases from V and 2 bases from J, with 13 bases in between. CDR3 in amino acids: CASSLNMGGGNQPQHF. The CDR3 nucleotides are TGTGCCAGCAGCTTAAATATGGGGGGAGGCAATCAGCCCCAGCATTTT.

The chain has TRBV5-4 and TRBJ2-7; TRBD2 matches 13 bases. Germline loops: CDR1 SGHNT, CDR2 YYREEE (reference sequence). This CDR3 spans 15 amino acids. V lost 4 bases and J lost 4; bases outside the gene matches: 5. CDR3 sequence: CASSTRTSGRYEQYF. The CDR3 DNA reads as TGTGCCAGCAGCACTAGGACTAGCGGGAGATACGAGCAGTACTTC.

The chain links TRBV27 to TRBJ2-7; 8 positions match TRBD2. The V gene's germline CDR1 is MNHEY and CDR2 SMNVEV (reference sequence). The CDR3 length is 15 residues. V lost 2 bases, J lost 0 bases, and 3 bases stayed unmatched. CDR3 sequence: CASSLRAGGSYEQYF. In DNA, the CDR3 is TGTGCCAGCAGTTTACGCGCGGGGGGCTCCTACGAGCAGTACTTC.

The chain employs TRBV5-1 and TRBJ1-5; no firm D call. This CDR3 is built from 14 residues. Germline loops: CDR1 SGHRS, CDR2 YFSETQ. Between the trimmed V and J ends, which lost 0 bases and 6 bases, there was a span of 10 bases. The CDR3 nucleotides are TGCGCCAGCAGCTTGGAAGCCGGAGGTCAGCCCCAGCATTTT. Protein: CASSLEAGGQPQHF.

V and J are TRBV5-1 and TRBJ1-1, with D hard to call. The CDR3 is 15 residues long. Looked up from germline, CDR1 is SGHRS and CDR2 is YFSETQ. The ends were cut back, 0 bases at V and 1 base at J, with 10 bases in the middle. The DNA of the CDR3 is TGCGCCAGCAGCTTGGATCCGGCAGGGAACACTGAAGCTTTCTTT. Its translation is CASSLDPAGNTEAFF.

The V gene is TRBV7-2, the J gene TRBJ2-1; 9 bases align to TRBD2. Germline loops: CDR1 SGHTA, CDR2 FQGNSA. The CDR3 covers 15 residues. V was clipped by 3 bases and J by 4 bases; unmatched bases: 4. The CDR3 sequence: CASSFGAGGYNEQFF. The CDR3 region has the DNA TGTGCCAGCAGCTTCGGAGCGGGAGGTTACAATGAGCAGTTCTTC.

V and J are TRBV5-4 and TRBJ2-3; maybe TRBD2 (6 bases). V was cut by 4 bases and J by 0 bases, with 21 bases left in between. Germline CDR1 reads SGHNT; CDR2 reads YYREEE (reference sequence). This CDR3 region has 18 residues. CDR3 loop: CASSPVGSLAPSTDTQYF. The CDR3 DNA is TGTGCCAGCAGCCCCGTGGGAAGTCTAGCGCCTAGCACAGATACGCAGTATTTT.

V gene TRBV2 combines with J gene TRBJ1-5, with TRBD1 matching over 9 bases. CDR1 and CDR2 from the germline V gene are SNHLY and FYNNEI. This CDR3 has 15 residues. Trimming at V came to 5 bases and at J to 7 bases, leaving 9 bases not matched to a gene. CDR3 protein: CASSSGTGWGQPQHF. CDR3 nucleotides: TGTGCCAGCAGTTCCGGGACAGGGTGGGGACAGCCCCAGCATTTT.